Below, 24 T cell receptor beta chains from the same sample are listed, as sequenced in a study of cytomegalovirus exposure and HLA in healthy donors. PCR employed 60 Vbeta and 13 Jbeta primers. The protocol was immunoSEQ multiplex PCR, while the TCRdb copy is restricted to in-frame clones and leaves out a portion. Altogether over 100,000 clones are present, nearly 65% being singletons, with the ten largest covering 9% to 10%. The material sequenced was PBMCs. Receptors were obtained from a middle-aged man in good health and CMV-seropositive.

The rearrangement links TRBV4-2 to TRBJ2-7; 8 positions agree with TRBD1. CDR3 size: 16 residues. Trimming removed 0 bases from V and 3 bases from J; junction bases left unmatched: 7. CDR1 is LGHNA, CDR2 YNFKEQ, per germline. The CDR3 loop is CASSQDWTGTLYEQYF. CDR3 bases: TGTGCCAGCAGCCAAGACTGGACAGGGACCCTCTACGAGCAGTACTTC.

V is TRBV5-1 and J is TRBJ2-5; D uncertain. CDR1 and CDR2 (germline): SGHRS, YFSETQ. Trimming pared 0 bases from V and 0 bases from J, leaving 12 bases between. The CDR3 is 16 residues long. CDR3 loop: CASSLDAGRYQETQYF. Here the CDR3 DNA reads TGCGCCAGCAGCTTGGACGCAGGCAGGTACCAAGAGACCCAGTACTTC.

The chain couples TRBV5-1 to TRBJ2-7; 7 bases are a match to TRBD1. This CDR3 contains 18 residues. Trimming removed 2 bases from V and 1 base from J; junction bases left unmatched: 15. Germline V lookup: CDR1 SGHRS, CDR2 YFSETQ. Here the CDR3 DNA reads TGCGCCAGCAGCTTTTCGGTATCAGGGGGAGACACTTCCTACGAGCAGTACTTC. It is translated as CASSFSVSGGDTSYEQYF.

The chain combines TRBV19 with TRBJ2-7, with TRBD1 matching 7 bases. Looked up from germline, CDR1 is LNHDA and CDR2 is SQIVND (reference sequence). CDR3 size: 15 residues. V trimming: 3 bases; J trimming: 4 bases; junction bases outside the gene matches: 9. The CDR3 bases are TGTGCCAGTAGTATCGCACAGGGGCGATGGTACGAGCAGTACTTC. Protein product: CASSIAQGRWYEQYF. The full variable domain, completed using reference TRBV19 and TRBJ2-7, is DGGITQSPKYLFRKEGQNVTLSCEQNLNHDAMYWYRQDPGQGLRLIYYSQIVNDFQKGDIAEGYSVSREKKESFPLTVTSAQKNPTAFYLCASSIAQGRWYEQYFGPGTRLTVT.

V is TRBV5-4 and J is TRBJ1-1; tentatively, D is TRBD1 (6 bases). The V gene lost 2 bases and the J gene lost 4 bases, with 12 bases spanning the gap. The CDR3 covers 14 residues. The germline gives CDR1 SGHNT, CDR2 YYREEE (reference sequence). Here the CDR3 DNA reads TGTGCCAGCAGCTTACAGGGTTCGGGCACTGAAGCTTTCTTT. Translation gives CASSLQGSGTEAFF. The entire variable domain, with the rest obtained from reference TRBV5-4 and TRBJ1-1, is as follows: ETGVTQSPTHLIKTRGQQVTLRCSSQSGHNTVSWYQQALGQGPQFIFQYYREEENGRGNFPPRFSGLQFPNYSSELNVNALELDDSALYLCASSLQGSGTEAFFGQGTRLTVV.

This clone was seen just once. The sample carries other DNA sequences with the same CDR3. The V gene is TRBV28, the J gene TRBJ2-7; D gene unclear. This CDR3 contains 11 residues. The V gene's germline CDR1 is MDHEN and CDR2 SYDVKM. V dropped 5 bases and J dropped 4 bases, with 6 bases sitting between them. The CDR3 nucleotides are TGTGCCAGCAGTCTAAGATACGAGCAGTACTTC. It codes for CASSLRYEQYF.

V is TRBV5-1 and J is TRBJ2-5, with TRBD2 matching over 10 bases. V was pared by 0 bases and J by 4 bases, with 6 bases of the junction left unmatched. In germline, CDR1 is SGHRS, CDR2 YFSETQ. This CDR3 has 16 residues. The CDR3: CASSLGGGLARETQYF. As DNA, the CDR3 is TGCGCCAGCAGCTTGGGGGGGGGACTAGCGAGAGAGACCCAGTACTTC.

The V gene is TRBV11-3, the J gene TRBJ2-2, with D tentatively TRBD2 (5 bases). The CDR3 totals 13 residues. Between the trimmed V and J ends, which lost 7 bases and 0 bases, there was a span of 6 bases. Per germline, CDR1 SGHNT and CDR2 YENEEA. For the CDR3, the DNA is TGTGCCAGCAAGGGAGCGAACACCGGGGAGCTGTTTTTT. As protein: CASKGANTGELFF.

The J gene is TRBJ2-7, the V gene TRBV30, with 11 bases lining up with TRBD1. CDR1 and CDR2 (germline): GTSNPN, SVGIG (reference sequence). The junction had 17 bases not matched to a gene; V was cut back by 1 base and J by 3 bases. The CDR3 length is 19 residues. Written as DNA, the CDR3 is TGTGCCTGGAGTGGGGACAGGGGGGGGCGGACCGAGGGATACTACGAGCAGTACTTC. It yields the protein CAWSGDRGGRTEGYYEQYF.

DNA of the CDR3: TGTGCCTGGAGTGTATCCAGGGCAAGTGGCTACACCTTC. This sequence encodes CAWSVSRASGYTF. The chain uses TRBV30 and TRBJ1-2; tentative D call: TRBD1 (5 bases). Germline assignment: CDR1 GTSNPN and CDR2 SVGIG (reference sequence). The CDR3 runs to 13 residues. Trimming pared 0 bases from V and 7 bases from J, leaving 12 bases between.

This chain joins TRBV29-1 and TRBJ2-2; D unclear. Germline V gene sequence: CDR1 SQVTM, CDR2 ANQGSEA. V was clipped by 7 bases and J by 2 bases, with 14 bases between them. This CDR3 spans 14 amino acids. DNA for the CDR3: TGCAGCGCCTTGGGCACCCGAAACACCGGGGAGCTGTTTTTT. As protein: CSALGTRNTGELFF.

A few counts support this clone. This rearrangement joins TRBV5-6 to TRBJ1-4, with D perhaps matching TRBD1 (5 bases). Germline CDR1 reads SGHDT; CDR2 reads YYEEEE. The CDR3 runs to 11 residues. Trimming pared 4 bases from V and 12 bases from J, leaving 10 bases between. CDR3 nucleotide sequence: TGTGCCAGCAGCCATCGGACACAACTGTTTTTT. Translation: CASSHRTQLFF.

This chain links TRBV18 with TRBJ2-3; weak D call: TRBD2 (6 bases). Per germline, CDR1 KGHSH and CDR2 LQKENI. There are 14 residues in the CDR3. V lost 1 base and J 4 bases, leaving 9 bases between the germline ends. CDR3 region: CASSPLEGSDTQYF. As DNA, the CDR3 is TGTGCCAGCTCACCACTGGAGGGATCAGATACGCAGTATTTT. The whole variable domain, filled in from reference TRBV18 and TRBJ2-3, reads NAGVMQNPRHLVRRRGQEARLRCSPMKGHSHVYWYRQLPEEGLKFMVYLQKENIIDESGMPKERFSAEFPKEGPSILRIQQVVRGDSAAYFCASSPLEGSDTQYFGPGTRLTVL.

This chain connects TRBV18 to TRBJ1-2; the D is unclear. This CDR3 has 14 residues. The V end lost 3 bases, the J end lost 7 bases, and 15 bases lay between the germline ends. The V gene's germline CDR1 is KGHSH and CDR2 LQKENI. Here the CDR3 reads CASSPVEGAGGYTF. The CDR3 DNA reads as TGTGCCAGCTCACCGGTGGAGGGAGCGGGTGGCTACACCTTC. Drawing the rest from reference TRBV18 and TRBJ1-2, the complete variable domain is NAGVMQNPRHLVRRRGQEARLRCSPMKGHSHVYWYRQLPEEGLKFMVYLQKENIIDESGMPKERFSAEFPKEGPSILRIQQVVRGDSAAYFCASSPVEGAGGYTFGSGTRLTVV.

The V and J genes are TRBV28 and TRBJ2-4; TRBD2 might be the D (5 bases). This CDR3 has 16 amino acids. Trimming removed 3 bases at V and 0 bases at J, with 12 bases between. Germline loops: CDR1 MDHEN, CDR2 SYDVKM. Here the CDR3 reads CASSFGFGIAKNIQYF. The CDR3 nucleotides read TGTGCCAGCAGTTTCGGCTTCGGGATAGCCAAAAACATTCAGTACTTC.

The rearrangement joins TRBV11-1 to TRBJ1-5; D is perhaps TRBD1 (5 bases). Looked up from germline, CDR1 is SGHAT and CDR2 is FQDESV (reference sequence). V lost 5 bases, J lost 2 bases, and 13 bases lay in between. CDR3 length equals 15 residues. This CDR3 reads CASSLGRGGNQPQHF. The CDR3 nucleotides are TGTGCCAGCAGCCTCGGGAGAGGGGGCAATCAGCCCCAGCATTTT.

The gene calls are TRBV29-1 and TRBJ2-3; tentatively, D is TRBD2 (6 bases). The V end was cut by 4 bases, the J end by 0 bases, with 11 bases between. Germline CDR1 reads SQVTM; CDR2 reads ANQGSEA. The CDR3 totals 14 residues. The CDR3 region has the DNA TGCAGCGTTGGACTAGGGACTAGCACAGATACGCAGTATTTT. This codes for CSVGLGTSTDTQYF.

The CDR3 DNA reads as TGCGCCAGCAGCTTGGAAGGCAGGGGGTCCGATGGCTACACCTTC. This translates into CASSLEGRGSDGYTF. The V and J genes are TRBV5-1 and TRBJ1-2; TRBD1 aligns across 7 bases. V lost 0 bases and J lost 6; bases outside the gene matches: 8. CDR1 and CDR2 (germline): SGHRS, YFSETQ. The CDR3 runs 15 residues.

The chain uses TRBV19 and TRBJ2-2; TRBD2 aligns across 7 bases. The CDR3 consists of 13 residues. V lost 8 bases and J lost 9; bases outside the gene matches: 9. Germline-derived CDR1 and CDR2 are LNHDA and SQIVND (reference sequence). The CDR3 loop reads CASEGLVNRELFF. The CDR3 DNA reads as TGTGCCAGTGAAGGACTAGTGAACAGGGAGCTGTTTTTT.

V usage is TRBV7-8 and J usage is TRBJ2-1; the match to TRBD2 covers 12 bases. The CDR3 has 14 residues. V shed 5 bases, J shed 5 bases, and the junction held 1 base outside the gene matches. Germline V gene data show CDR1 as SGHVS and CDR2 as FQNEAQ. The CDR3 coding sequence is TGTGCCAGCAGCCGGACTAGCGGGAACAATGAGCAGTTCTTC. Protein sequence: CASSRTSGNNEQFF.

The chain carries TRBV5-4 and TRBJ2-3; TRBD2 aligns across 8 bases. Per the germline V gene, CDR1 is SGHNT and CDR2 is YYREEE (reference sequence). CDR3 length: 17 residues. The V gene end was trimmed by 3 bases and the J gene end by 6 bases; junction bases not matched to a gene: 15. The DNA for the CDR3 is TGTGCCAGCAGCTACGATCGTGGTAGCGGGGCGGGTGATACGCAGTATTTT. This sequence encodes CASSYDRGSGAGDTQYF.

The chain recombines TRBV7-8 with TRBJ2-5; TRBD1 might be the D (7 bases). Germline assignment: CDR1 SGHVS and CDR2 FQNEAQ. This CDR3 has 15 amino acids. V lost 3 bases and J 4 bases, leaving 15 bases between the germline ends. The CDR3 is CASSFAQGRGETQYF. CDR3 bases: TGTGCCAGCAGCTTCGCACAGGGGCGGGGAGAGACCCAGTACTTC.

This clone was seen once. CDR3 in amino acids: CASSLAPRGYEQYF. In nucleotides, the CDR3 is TGTGCCAGCAGTTTAGCCCCTAGGGGGTACGAGCAGTACTTC. The chain uses TRBV27 and TRBJ2-7; weak D call: TRBD1 (6 bases). Germline CDR1 is MNHEY and CDR2 is SMNVEV (reference sequence). This CDR3 has 14 amino acids. V was cut by 2 bases and J by 4 bases, with 12 bases left in between.

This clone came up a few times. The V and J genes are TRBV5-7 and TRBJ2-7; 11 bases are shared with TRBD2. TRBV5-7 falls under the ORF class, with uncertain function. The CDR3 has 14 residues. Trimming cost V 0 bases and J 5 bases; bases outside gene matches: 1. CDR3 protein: CASSLELAGDEQYF. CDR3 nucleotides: TGTGCCAGCAGCTTGGAACTAGCGGGAGACGAGCAGTACTTC.